One sample yielded the 19 T cell receptor beta chains listed below, sequenced in a study of OX40 agonist ivuxolimab in advanced cancers. Profiling relied on immunoSEQ multiplex PCR, and the TCRdb table lists in-frame clones only, not all of them. This table has about 84,000 clones, around 84% appearing once. The material was CD4+ or CD8+ T cells sorted from blood, obtained in a trial of the OX40 agonist ivuxolimab. All receptors come from an adult with an advanced solid tumor such as melanoma, head and neck, liver or kidney cancer.

The CDR3 DNA follows: TGTGCCAGCAGTACAGGGGGCACTGAAGCTTTCTTT. Translating it yields CASSTGGTEAFF. The gene calls are TRBV6-5 and TRBJ1-1, with 8 positions matching TRBD1. The CDR3 is 12 residues long. Germline V lookup: CDR1 MNHEY, CDR2 SVGAGI. With V trimmed by 5 bases and J by 4 bases, 0 bases remained unmatched.

This clone was recorded once. V and J are TRBV19 and TRBJ2-5, with no clear D. This CDR3 spans 13 amino acids. Per the germline V gene, CDR1 is LNHDA and CDR2 is SQIVND (reference sequence). V gave up 4 bases and J gave up 5 bases, with 11 bases separating them. CDR3 nucleotides: TGTGCCAGTAGTAGACCCGACCTTGAGACCCAGTACTTC. Translation gives CASSRPDLETQYF.

The chain links TRBV4-3 to TRBJ1-1; D might be TRBD1 (5 bases). V gave up 0 bases and J gave up 7 bases, with 15 bases separating them. CDR1 LGHNA and CDR2 YSLEER come from the germline V gene. This CDR3 is 15 amino acids long. The CDR3 DNA reads TGCGCCAGCAGCCAAGAGGCTTGGGGCGGTAATGAAGCTTTCTTT. Translation: CASSQEAWGGNEAFF.

The chain is built from TRBV5-1 and TRBJ2-6; possible D gene TRBD1, 6 bases. Germline V lookup: CDR1 SGHRS, CDR2 YFSETQ. The CDR3 runs 16 residues. V lost 1 base, J lost 4 bases, and 12 bases lay in between. The CDR3 sequence: CASSLSGESGANVLTF. The CDR3, as DNA: TGCGCCAGCAGCTTGTCAGGGGAGTCAGGGGCCAACGTCCTGACTTTC.

V is TRBV27 and J is TRBJ1-2; 11 bases align to TRBD1. This CDR3 spans 15 amino acids. Germline V CDR1 and CDR2: MNHEY, SMNVEV (reference sequence). J gave up 6 bases and V 6 bases, and 9 bases lay outside the gene matches. The CDR3 spells CASRAPGTGGNGYTF. CDR3 DNA: TGTGCCAGCAGAGCCCCCGGGACAGGGGGAAATGGCTACACCTTC.

V usage is TRBV7-8 and J usage is TRBJ2-7; no clear D. Trimming left V 1 base short and J 0 bases short, with 7 bases between. Per germline, CDR1 SGHVS and CDR2 FQNEAQ. The CDR3 has 14 residues. The CDR3 DNA sequence: TGTGCCAGCAGCTTAGGTCAGACCTCCTACGAGCAGTACGTC. Translating it yields CASSLGQTSYEQYV.

This chain's CDR3 is CASSYDLWGAEAFF. The CDR3 region has the DNA TGTGCCAGCAGTTACGATTTGTGGGGGGCTGAAGCTTTCTTT. J is TRBJ1-1 and V is TRBV6-6; D may be TRBD1 (5 bases). CDR3 length: 14 residues. Germline V lookup: CDR1 MNHNY, CDR2 SVGAGI (reference sequence). V was pared by 2 bases and J by 6 bases, with 13 bases between.

This clone appeared once. The identical CDR3 is also encoded by other nucleotide sequences in the sample. The chain has TRBV5-1 and TRBJ1-1; D is possibly TRBD1 (5 bases). Germline V gene lookup returns CDR1 SGHRS and CDR2 YFSETQ. This CDR3 comprises 14 residues. V was clipped by 0 bases and J by 2 bases, with 8 bases between them. In DNA form, the CDR3 reads TGCGCCAGCAGCTTGGCCAGGGTAAACACTGAAGCTTTCTTT. Its protein product is CASSLARVNTEAFF.

This clone was observed a few times. V usage is TRBV5-1 and J usage is TRBJ1-3, with no clear D. CDR1 is SGHRS, CDR2 YFSETQ, per germline. This CDR3 comprises 15 residues. The germline V and J ends were trimmed by 0 bases and 2 bases, with 9 bases remaining between them. The CDR3 DNA follows: TGCGCCAGCAGCTTGGCCCCCGGGGCTGGAAACACCATATATTTT. Translating it yields CASSLAPGAGNTIYF. The full variable domain, rest sourced from reference TRBV5-1 and TRBJ1-3, is KAGVTQTPRYLIKTRGQQVTLSCSPISGHRSVSWYQQTPGQGLQFLFEYFSETQRNKGNFPGRFSGRQFSNSRSEMNVSTLELGDSALYLCASSLAPGAGNTIYFGEGSWLTVV.

The V gene is TRBV11-1, the J gene TRBJ1-1; tentative D call: TRBD1 (5 bases). CDR3 length equals 14 residues. Germline values: CDR1 SGHAT, CDR2 FQDESV (reference sequence). Trimming shortened V by 4 bases and J by 1 base, and 10 bases separated the two germline ends. CDR3 amino acids: CASSWDQGNTEAFF. The CDR3 coding sequence is TGTGCCAGCAGCTGGGACCAGGGGAACACTGAAGCTTTCTTT.

This clone was observed a handful of times. The chain joins TRBV7-2 to TRBJ2-3; D gene ambiguous. Trimming pared 4 bases from V and 5 bases from J, leaving 10 bases between. The CDR3 is made up of 13 amino acids. Germline CDR1 reads SGHTA; CDR2 reads FQGNSA. CDR3 nucleotide sequence: TGTGCCAGCAGCTCGGAATTTATAGATACGCAGTATTTT. This gives the protein CASSSEFIDTQYF.

This clone was observed a handful of times. The chain combines TRBV5-6 with TRBJ2-5, with D perhaps TRBD2 (5 bases). With 3 bases removed from V and 3 bases from J, the gap between germline ends came to 15 bases. CDR3 length: 15 amino acids. Germline values: CDR1 SGHDT, CDR2 YYEEEE. For the CDR3, the DNA is TGTGCCAGCAGCTATCCCGGGAAGCCAGAAGAGACCCAGTACTTC. Protein sequence: CASSYPGKPEETQYF.

This chain joins TRBV19 and TRBJ2-3; a possible D gene is TRBD1 (6 bases). The CDR3 has 15 residues. The germline V gene encodes CDR1 LNHDA and CDR2 SQIVND (reference sequence). V was trimmed by 5 bases and J by 0 bases, leaving 12 bases between them. CDR3 amino acids: CASSRTALSTDTQYF. CDR3 in DNA: TGTGCCAGTAGTCGGACAGCACTTAGCACAGATACGCAGTATTTT.

The rearrangement joins TRBV18 to TRBJ2-7; tentatively, D is TRBD1 or TRBD2 (6 bases each). There are 14 residues in the CDR3. Germline loops: CDR1 KGHSH, CDR2 LQKENI. Trimming shortened V by 6 bases and J by 7 bases, and 19 bases separated the two germline ends. CDR3 bases: TGTGCCAGCTCGCCGGGGGACGGCAGGGGAGAGCAGTACTTC. Its translation is CASSPGDGRGEQYF. The variable domain in full, completed from reference TRBV18 and TRBJ2-7, reads NAGVMQNPRHLVRRRGQEARLRCSPMKGHSHVYWYRQLPEEGLKFMVYLQKENIIDESGMPKERFSAEFPKEGPSILRIQQVVRGDSAAYFCASSPGDGRGEQYFGPGTRLTVT.

The rearrangement uses TRBV19 and TRBJ1-5, with unresolved D. With 5 bases removed from V and 1 base from J, the gap between germline ends came to 15 bases. CDR1 is LNHDA, CDR2 SQIVND, per germline (reference sequence). The CDR3 is made up of 16 amino acids. In DNA form, the CDR3 reads TGTGCCAGTAGTCCCCCGCCCCGGCGGAGCAATCAGCCCCAGCATTTT. It specifies CASSPPPRRSNQPQHF.

The chain joins TRBV5-4 to TRBJ2-1, with D perhaps matching TRBD2 (6 bases). The CDR3 covers 15 residues. The V end lost 2 bases, the J end lost 0 bases, and 9 bases lay between the germline ends. Per germline, CDR1 SGHNT and CDR2 YYREEE (reference sequence). CDR3 bases: TGTGCCAGCAGCTTAGTAGCGGCCTCCTACAATGAGCAGTTCTTC. It translates to CASSLVAASYNEQFF.

To note about this clone: Other DNA variants within this sample encode the same CDR3. V gene TRBV5-1 combines with J gene TRBJ2-5, with 8 bases aligning to TRBD2. The CDR3 is 14 amino acids. Looked up from germline, CDR1 is SGHRS and CDR2 is YFSETQ. V gave up 3 bases and J gave up 5 bases; unmatched junction bases: 6. CDR3 sequence: CASSSHSGEETQYF. The CDR3 DNA reads TGCGCCAGCAGCTCCCATAGCGGGGAGGAGACCCAGTACTTC.

The chain employs TRBV19 and TRBJ1-2, with no clear D. Deletions cut 3 bases from V and 7 bases from J, with 9 bases between. The CDR3 contains 12 residues. In germline, CDR1 is LNHDA, CDR2 SQIVND (reference sequence). CDR3 amino acids: CASSIPGVGYTF. Here the CDR3 DNA reads TGTGCCAGTAGTATTCCCGGCGTTGGCTACACCTTC.

V is TRBV7-8 and J is TRBJ2-3; D is possibly TRBD2 (7 bases). Germline V gene lookup returns CDR1 SGHVS and CDR2 FQNEAQ. This CDR3 has 16 amino acids. The ends were cut back, 6 bases at V and 4 bases at J, with 20 bases in the middle. The CDR3 sequence: CASRPGLGGRADTQYF. The CDR3 DNA reads TGTGCCAGCAGACCCGGACTAGGGGGGAGGGCAGATACGCAGTATTTT.